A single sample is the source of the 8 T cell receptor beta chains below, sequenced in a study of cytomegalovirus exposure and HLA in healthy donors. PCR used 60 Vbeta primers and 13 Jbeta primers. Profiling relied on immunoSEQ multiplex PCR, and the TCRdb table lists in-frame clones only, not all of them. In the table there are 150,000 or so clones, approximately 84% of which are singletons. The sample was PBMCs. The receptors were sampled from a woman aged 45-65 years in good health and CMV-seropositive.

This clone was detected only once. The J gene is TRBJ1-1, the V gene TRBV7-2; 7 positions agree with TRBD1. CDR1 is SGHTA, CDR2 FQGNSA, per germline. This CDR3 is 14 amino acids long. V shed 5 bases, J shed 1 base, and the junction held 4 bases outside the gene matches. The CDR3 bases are TGTGCCAGCAGCATACAGGGGCCGAACACTGAAGCTTTCTTT. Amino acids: CASSIQGPNTEAFF. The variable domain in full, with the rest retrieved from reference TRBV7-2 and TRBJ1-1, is GAGVSQSPSNKVTEKGKDVELRCDPISGHTALYWYRQSLGQGLEFLIYFQGNSAPDKSGLPSDRFSAERTGGSVSTLTIQRTQQEDSAVYLCASSIQGPNTEAFFGQGTRLTVV.

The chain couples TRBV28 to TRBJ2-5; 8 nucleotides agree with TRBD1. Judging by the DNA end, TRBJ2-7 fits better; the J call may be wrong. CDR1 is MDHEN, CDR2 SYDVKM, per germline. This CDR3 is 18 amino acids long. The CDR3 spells CASILHSPGQGRRYEQYF. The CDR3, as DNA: TGTGCCAGCATCCTCCACTCTCCAGGACAGGGTAGGAGGTACGAGCAGTACTTC.

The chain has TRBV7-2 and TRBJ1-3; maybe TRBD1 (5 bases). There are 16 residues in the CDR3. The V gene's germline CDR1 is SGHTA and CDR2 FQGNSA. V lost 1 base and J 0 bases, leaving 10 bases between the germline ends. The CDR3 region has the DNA TGTGCCAGCAGCTTAGTGGGGCAGCTCTCTGGAAACACCATATATTTT. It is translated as CASSLVGQLSGNTIYF.

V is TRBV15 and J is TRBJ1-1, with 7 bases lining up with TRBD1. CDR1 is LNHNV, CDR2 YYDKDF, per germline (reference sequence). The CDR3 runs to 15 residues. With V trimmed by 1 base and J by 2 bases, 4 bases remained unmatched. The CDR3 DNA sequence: TGTGCCACCAGCAGAGTACAGGGGTTCAACACTGAAGCTTTCTTT. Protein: CATSRVQGFNTEAFF.

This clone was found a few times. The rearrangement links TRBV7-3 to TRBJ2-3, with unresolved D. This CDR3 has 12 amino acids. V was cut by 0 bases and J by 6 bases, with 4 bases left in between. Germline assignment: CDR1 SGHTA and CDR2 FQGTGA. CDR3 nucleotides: TGTGCCAGCAGCTTAACAGCCGATACGCAGTATTTT. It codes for CASSLTADTQYF.

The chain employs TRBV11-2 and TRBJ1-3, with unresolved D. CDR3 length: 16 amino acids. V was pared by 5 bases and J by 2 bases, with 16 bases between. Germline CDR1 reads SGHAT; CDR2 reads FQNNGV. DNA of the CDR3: TGTGCCAGCAGCGGAGAGAGGTGGGGAGCTGGAAACACCATATATTTT. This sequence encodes CASSGERWGAGNTIYF.

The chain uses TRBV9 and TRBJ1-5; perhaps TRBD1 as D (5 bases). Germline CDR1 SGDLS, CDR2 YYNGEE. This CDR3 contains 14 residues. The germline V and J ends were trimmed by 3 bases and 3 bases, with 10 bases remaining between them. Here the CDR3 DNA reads TGTGCCAGCAGCGCTGGAGGGGACAATCAGCCCCAGCATTTT. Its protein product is CASSAGGDNQPQHF.

For the CDR3, the DNA is TGTGCCAGCAGCTCCGAACCGGGACAGGGGCGAAACTATGGCTACACCTTC. It codes for CASSSEPGQGRNYGYTF. The chain employs TRBV7-2 and TRBJ1-2, with 10 bases that match TRBD1. CDR3 length: 17 residues. Germline CDR1 and CDR2: SGHTA and FQGNSA. V was pared by 4 bases and J by 2 bases, with 10 bases of the junction left unmatched.